These T cell receptor beta chains were read from a single sample in a study of cytomegalovirus exposure and HLA in healthy donors. This table comes from immunoSEQ multiplex PCR, and its TCRdb copy is limited to in-frame clones, with some not included. The sample table sets out 91,000 or so clones. The specimen was PBMCs. The origin of the receptors is a woman aged 30 to 39 in good health and CMV-seronegative. CDR3s include the opening cysteine and the closing phenylalanine or tryptophan. D genes are given only for firm matches. Only part of the rows carry a size: once, few, many, or a class if the clone is expanded.

cdr3_nt: TGTGCCAGCTCACCCGGACAGGGGGAAACCTACGCGCAGTACTTC
cdr3_aa: CASSPGQGETYAQYF
j_call: TRBJ2-7
v_call: TRBV18
clone_size: .
d_call: TRBD1

cdr3_nt: TGTGCCAGCAGTGAGTTGGACAGGGGGGACAATGAGCAGTTCTTC
cdr3_aa: CASSELDRGDNEQFF
j_call: TRBJ2-1
v_call: TRBV6-1
clone_size: .
d_call: TRBD1

cdr3_nt: TGTGCCAGCAGTCCGTACTACGAGCAGTACTTC
cdr3_aa: CASSPYYEQYF
j_call: TRBJ2-7
v_call: TRBV27
clone_size: .
d_call: .

cdr3_nt: TGTGCCAGCAGCTTAGCGGGTAGGGGGGGGAGATACGAGCAGTACTTC
cdr3_aa: CASSLAGRGGRYEQYF
j_call: TRBJ2-7
v_call: TRBV7-9
clone_size: .
d_call: .

cdr3_nt: TGTGCCAGCAGTTTTCGGGGGGCGGGGACTGAAGCTTTCTTT
cdr3_aa: CASSFRGAGTEAFF
j_call: TRBJ1-1
v_call: TRBV28
clone_size: .
d_call: .

cdr3_nt: TGTGCCAGCTCACTTGGACACGACCAGGGTGGAAACACCATATATTTT
cdr3_aa: CASSLGHDQGGNTIYF
j_call: TRBJ1-3
v_call: TRBV18
clone_size: .
d_call: .

cdr3_nt: TGTGCCAGCAGTTCAAGCCTAACAACTAATGAAAAACTGTTTTTT
cdr3_aa: CASSSSLTTNEKLFF
j_call: TRBJ1-4
v_call: TRBV5-8
clone_size: .
d_call: .

cdr3_nt: TGTGCCAACCACGGGACAGGGGGAGTAGGCAATCAGCCCCAGCATTTT
cdr3_aa: CANHGTGGVGNQPQHF
j_call: TRBJ1-5
v_call: TRBV27
clone_size: .
d_call: TRBD1

cdr3_nt: TGTGCCAGCACCCGAACAGGGGCCTATGGCTACACCTTC
cdr3_aa: CASTRTGAYGYTF
j_call: TRBJ1-2
v_call: TRBV2
clone_size: .
d_call: TRBD1

cdr3_nt: TGTGCCAGCAGGGACAGGGGCTACACCGGGGAGCTGTTTTTT
cdr3_aa: CASRDRGYTGELFF
j_call: TRBJ2-2
v_call: TRBV27
clone_size: medium-sized
d_call: TRBD1

cdr3_nt: TGTGCCAGCAGTTGGATACTAGCGGGAGACGTCTATGAGCAGTTCTTC
cdr3_aa: CASSWILAGDVYEQFF
j_call: TRBJ2-1
v_call: TRBV5-6
clone_size: .
d_call: TRBD2

cdr3_nt: TGTGCCAGCCAGGCCTCCTATAATTCACCCCTCCACTTT
cdr3_aa: CASQASYNSPLHF
j_call: TRBJ1-6
v_call: TRBV7-3
clone_size: .
d_call: .

cdr3_nt: TGTGCCAGCAGCCAACTGAGCTCCTACGAGCAGTACTTC
cdr3_aa: CASSQLSSYEQYF
j_call: TRBJ2-7
v_call: TRBV14
clone_size: .
d_call: .

cdr3_nt: TGCGCCAGCAGCCAAGATTTGGGGGCCTACACTGAAGCTTTCTTT
cdr3_aa: CASSQDLGAYTEAFF
j_call: TRBJ1-1
v_call: TRBV4-1
clone_size: .
d_call: .

cdr3_nt: TGTGCCATCAGTGAGCCGGACACAGCTTACGAGCAGTACTTC
cdr3_aa: CAISEPDTAYEQYF
j_call: TRBJ2-7
v_call: TRBV10-3
clone_size: .
d_call: .

cdr3_nt: TGTGCCAGCTCACCACCGGGCCAGTCCTACGAGCAGTACTTC
cdr3_aa: CASSPPGQSYEQYF
j_call: TRBJ2-7
v_call: TRBV18
clone_size: .
d_call: .

cdr3_nt: TGTGCCAGCAGTTGGGCGACAGGGGGCTATGAAAAACTGTTTTTT
cdr3_aa: CASSWATGGYEKLFF
j_call: TRBJ1-4
v_call: TRBV28
clone_size: .
d_call: TRBD1